These 3 T cell receptor beta chains originate from one sample sequenced in a study of regulatory T cells in long-lasting Graves disease. Time point indicated: persistent/refractory GD, antithyroid drugs over 5 years with positive TRAb. Extracted PBMC RNA gave rise to the TCR library. Investigators prepared the TCR beta libraries by applying iRepertoire HTBI primers and Arm-PCR of CDR3 regions. TCRdb passed the multiplex PCR reads through MiXCR, listing each CDR3 protein once. Of approximately 350,000 distinct CDR3 sequences listed, approximately 25% are singletons. The material sequenced was peripheral blood mononuclear cells (PBMCs), taken when the disease was refractory, from a patient treated with antithyroid drugs. These receptors all stem from a woman in her thirties or forties with Graves disease.

This clonotype showed up many times. The chain joins TRBV28 to TRBJ1-1; tentatively, D is TRBD1 (6 bases). The germline V gene has CDR1 MDHEN and CDR2 SYDVKM. Trimming stripped 5 bases from V and 5 bases from J, with 12 bases between. The CDR3 runs 13 residues. DNA of the CDR3: TGTGCCAGCAGTATTACAGGGAAGACTGAAGCTTTCTTT. Its protein is CASSITGKTEAFF. The complete variable domain, with remaining parts taken from reference TRBV28 and TRBJ1-1, reads DVKVTQSSRYLVKRTGEKVFLECVQDMDHENMFWYRQDPGLGLRLIYFSYDVKMKEKGDIPEGYSVSREKKERFSLILESASTNQTSMYLCASSITGKTEAFFGQGTRLTVV.

This clonotype appeared a few times. The chain employs TRBV5-1 and TRBJ1-1; D is ambiguous. Looked up from germline, CDR1 is SGHRS and CDR2 is YFSETQ. V was shortened by 3 bases and J by 5 bases, with 17 bases between the two germline ends. The CDR3 contains 15 residues. The CDR3, as DNA: TGCGCCAGCAGCTACACCTCTTGGGGTGGAACTGAAGCTTTCTTT. It codes for CASSYTSWGGTEAFF.

The genes are TRBV15 and TRBJ2-5, with TRBD1 matching over 8 bases. Trimming took 4 bases from V and 5 from J; bases not matched to a gene: 9. The CDR3 spans 15 residues. Germline assignment: CDR1 LNHNV and CDR2 YYDKDF (reference sequence). The CDR3 loop reads CATSTYRGKRETQYF. In DNA, the CDR3 is TGTGCCACCAGCACCTACAGGGGGAAGAGGGAGACCCAGTACTTC.